Following are 27 T cell receptor beta chains from one sample sequenced in a study of blood T cell repertoires in COVID-19 (dated by TCRdb to 2020 to 2022). Library preparation used the immunoSEQ multiplex PCR assay. This immuneACCESS table, as held by TCRdb, lists in-frame sequences with V and J called but not all clones. Of the missing ones, under half trace to an unresolved V gene in checked studies; the others have no known cause. Within this sample are 180,000 or so clones, with roughly 79% of them counted one time only. Of the sample, 9.5% to 11% is held by the ten largest clones. Sequencing was performed on peripheral blood. These receptors originate from a middle-aged woman with COVID-19, enrolled during active disease.

CDR3 in amino acids: CASSTLTAIPYEQYF. Written as DNA, the CDR3 is TGTGCCAGCAGCACACTAACGGCCATACCATACGAGCAGTACTTC. The rearrangement joins TRBV11-2 to TRBJ2-7; D is unresolved. V shed 5 bases and J shed 4 bases, with 18 bases lying between them. This CDR3 has 15 residues. In germline, CDR1 is SGHAT, CDR2 FQNNGV. Full variable domain (remainder filled in from reference TRBV11-2 and TRBJ2-7): EAGVAQSPRYKIIEKRQSVAFWCNPISGHATLYWYQQILGQGPKLLIQFQNNGVVDDSQLPKDRFSAERLKGVDSTLKIQPAKLEDSAVYLCASSTLTAIPYEQYFGPGTRLTVT.

This chain connects TRBV6-1 to TRBJ1-6; D is unresolved. The CDR3 has 14 residues. Germline V gene data show CDR1 as MNHNS and CDR2 as SASEGT. The V end lost 3 bases, the J end lost 4 bases, and 7 bases lay between the germline ends. CDR3: CASSDTVYNSPLHF. The CDR3 bases are TGTGCCAGCAGTGACACGGTTTATAATTCACCCCTCCACTTT.

J is TRBJ2-1 and V is TRBV6-2 or TRBV6-3, with 11 bases fitting TRBD2. Losses at the gene ends were 0 bases for V and 7 bases for J; bases not matched to a gene: 8. The CDR3 loop spans 17 amino acids. Germline loops: CDR1 MNHEY, CDR2 SVGEGT. The CDR3 reads CASSYSASGGSRNEQFF. The CDR3, as DNA: TGTGCCAGCAGTTACTCGGCTAGCGGGGGGTCTAGGAATGAGCAGTTCTTC.

The CDR3 DNA reads as TGTGCCAGCAGTTACTCGGGTAGCGGGTTCTCCTACGAGCAGTACTTC. Protein sequence: CASSYSGSGFSYEQYF. V usage is TRBV6-2 or TRBV6-3 and J usage is TRBJ2-7, with 7 bases aligning to TRBD2. After removal of 0 bases from V and 0 bases from J, the junction contained 5 bases not matched to a gene. The V gene's germline CDR1 is MNHEY and CDR2 SVGEGT. This CDR3 spans 16 amino acids.

The V gene is TRBV30, the J gene TRBJ1-1; D ambiguous. The germline V gene encodes CDR1 GTSNPN and CDR2 SVGIG (reference sequence). This CDR3 region has 12 residues. V was cut by 3 bases and J by 4 bases, with 9 bases left in between. The CDR3 sequence is CAWRVLGTEAFF. CDR3 DNA: TGTGCCTGGAGAGTCCTCGGCACTGAAGCTTTCTTT.

CDR3 in amino acids: CASSRADFSYEQYF. Here the CDR3 DNA reads TGTGCCAGCTCCCGGGCGGACTTTTCCTACGAGCAGTACTTC. J is TRBJ2-7 and V is TRBV18; perhaps TRBD2 as D (5 bases). Germline values: CDR1 KGHSH, CDR2 LQKENI. The V end lost 6 bases, the J end lost 1 base, and 13 bases lay between the germline ends. CDR3 length: 14 residues.

This sequence joins TRBV5-1 and TRBJ2-3; 15 bases agree with TRBD2. CDR3 length: 16 residues. Germline V lookup: CDR1 SGHRS, CDR2 YFSETQ. Trimming removed 4 bases from V and 6 bases from J; junction bases left unmatched: 6. The CDR3 DNA follows: TGCGCCAGCAGCGGGACTAGCGGGAGGATGTCGGATACGCAGTATTTT. Its protein is CASSGTSGRMSDTQYF.

This sequence joins TRBV7-3 and TRBJ1-5, with 8 bases matching TRBD1. The trim removed 3 bases at V and 6 bases at J, leaving 13 bases unmatched. Germline CDR1 SGHTA, CDR2 FQGTGA. The CDR3 totals 17 residues. The CDR3 spells CASSFAPPTGERQPQHF. CDR3 DNA sequence: TGTGCCAGCAGCTTTGCCCCCCCGACAGGGGAGCGTCAGCCCCAGCATTTT. Drawing the rest from reference TRBV7-3 and TRBJ1-5, the complete variable domain is GAGVSQTPSNKVTEKGKYVELRCDPISGHTALYWYRQSLGQGPEFLIYFQGTGAADDSGLPNDRFFAVRPEGSVSTLKIQRTERGDSAVYLCASSFAPPTGERQPQHFGDGTRLSIL.

The V call is TRBV5-1, the J call TRBJ1-5; 7 nucleotides match TRBD1. J was trimmed by 3 bases and V by 2 bases; bases with no gene match: 2. This CDR3 spans 14 amino acids. Looked up from germline, CDR1 is SGHRS and CDR2 is YFSETQ. CDR3 residues: CASSLTGVNQPQHF. The CDR3 DNA follows: TGCGCCAGCAGCTTAACAGGGGTCAATCAGCCCCAGCATTTT.

This rearrangement joins TRBV3-1 (or the pseudogene TRBV3-2) to TRBJ1-1; D is uncertain. The V gene's germline CDR1 is LGHDT and CDR2 YNNKEL (reference sequence). The CDR3 sequence is 15 residues long. V was clipped by 1 base and J by 2 bases, with 11 bases between them. The CDR3 here is CASSQGWGVNTEAFF. CDR3 DNA: TGTGCCAGCAGCCAAGGTTGGGGAGTAAACACTGAAGCTTTCTTT.

The rearrangement joins TRBV6-5 to TRBJ2-1; 10 positions agree with TRBD2. The germline gives CDR1 MNHEY, CDR2 SVGAGI. The CDR3 spans 13 residues. The V and J ends lost 7 bases and 8 bases, in that order; junction bases with no gene match: 5. CDR3 protein: CASNVGTSDEQFF. CDR3 nucleotides: TGTGCCAGCAACGTTGGGACTAGCGATGAGCAGTTCTTC.

There are many counts of this clone. The chain recombines TRBV7-2 with TRBJ2-3; 8 nucleotides align to TRBD2. The ends lost 3 bases at V and 6 bases at J; junction bases unmatched: 11. The CDR3 has 16 amino acids. Germline V CDR1 and CDR2: SGHTA, FQGNSA. CDR3 nucleotide sequence: TGTGCCAGCAGCTTTCTGCCTAGCGGGTCGTTGGATACGCAGTATTTT. This gives the protein CASSFLPSGSLDTQYF.

A single count supports this clone. The J gene is TRBJ1-2, the V gene TRBV7-8, with D hard to call. CDR1 and CDR2 from the germline V gene are SGHVS and FQNEAQ. Between the trimmed V and J ends, which lost 5 bases and 1 base, there was a span of 17 bases. The CDR3 runs 16 residues. The CDR3 sequence is CASSTLWAQDNYGYTF. The CDR3 DNA reads TGTGCCAGCAGCACCTTATGGGCCCAGGATAACTATGGCTACACCTTC. Complete variable domain (other parts from reference TRBV7-8 and TRBJ1-2): GAGVSQSPRYKVAKRGQDVALRCDPISGHVSLFWYQQALGQGPEFLTYFQNEAQLDKSGLPSDRFFAERPEGSVSTLKIQRTQQEDSAVYLCASSTLWAQDNYGYTFGSGTRLTVV.

This clone appeared many times. This chain links TRBV27 with TRBJ2-7, with D perhaps matching TRBD1 (5 bases). The CDR3 has 15 residues. Trimming removed 5 bases at V and 0 bases at J, with 14 bases between. Germline CDR1 and CDR2: MNHEY and SMNVEV (reference sequence). The DNA for the CDR3 is TGTGCCAGCAGTACACGGAGCGACAGCTCCTACGAGCAGTACTTC. As protein: CASSTRSDSSYEQYF.

The chain uses TRBV27 and TRBJ1-3; D is ambiguous. CDR1 is MNHEY, CDR2 SMNVEV, per germline (reference sequence). The CDR3 runs to 12 residues. V lost 6 bases and J lost 0, with 3 bases in between. The CDR3 nucleotides are TGTGCCAGCAGGTACTCTGGAAACACCATATATTTT. Translating it yields CASRYSGNTIYF.

The chain carries TRBV7-2 and TRBJ2-1, with D perhaps matching TRBD1 (6 bases). The germline CDR1 and CDR2 sequences are SGHTA and FQGNSA. V was clipped by 5 bases and J by 4 bases, with 21 bases between them. This CDR3 is 17 amino acids long. The CDR3, as DNA: TGTGCCAGCAGCCCAACCGGGACAAGTTCCCTTTACAATGAGCAGTTCTTC. It is translated as CASSPTGTSSLYNEQFF.

This clone was observed a handful of times. The chain is built from TRBV6-6 and TRBJ1-2, with unresolved D. There are 12 residues in the CDR3. The V gene's germline CDR1 is MNHNY and CDR2 SVGAGI (reference sequence). V shed 5 bases and J shed 3 bases, with 7 bases lying between them. The CDR3 coding sequence is TGTGCCAGCAGTCCCTCAGACTATGGCTACACCTTC. It encodes CASSPSDYGYTF.

The chain uses TRBV28 and TRBJ1-1; D remains unclear. Between the trimmed V and J ends, which lost 4 bases and 4 bases, there was a span of 7 bases. Germline-derived CDR1 and CDR2 are MDHEN and SYDVKM. The CDR3 is 12 amino acids. CDR3 in DNA: TGTGCCAGCAGTTCTCGGGGCACTGAAGCTTTCTTT. The encoded protein is CASSSRGTEAFF.

The chain links TRBV3-1 (or the pseudogene TRBV3-2) to TRBJ2-5; TRBD1 matches at 8 bases. The CDR3 length is 16 residues. Germline trimming cut 3 bases from V and 7 bases from J; bases unmatched to any gene: 13. Looked up from germline, CDR1 is LGHDT and CDR2 is YNNKEL (reference sequence). CDR3 nucleotide sequence: TGTGCCAGCAGCCACCTAGCAGGGGGCGACTTGGCGACCCAGTACTTC. It codes for CASSHLAGGDLATQYF.

The J gene is TRBJ1-5, the V gene TRBV7-8; D might be TRBD1 (6 bases). There are 15 residues in the CDR3. V was clipped by 5 bases and J by 7 bases, with 18 bases between them. Germline V lookup: CDR1 SGHVS, CDR2 FQNEAQ. The CDR3 DNA sequence: TGTGCCAGCAGCCGGGGGGGGGCGATGGGACAGCCCCAGCATTTT. Protein sequence: CASSRGGAMGQPQHF.

The CDR3 protein is CASSQDTRETREQYF. The CDR3 DNA sequence: TGCGCCAGCAGCCAAGATACGCGGGAGACACGCGAGCAGTACTTC. V gene TRBV4-1 combines with J gene TRBJ2-7, with 7 bases fitting TRBD2. Looked up from germline, CDR1 is MGHRA and CDR2 is YSYEKL. With V trimmed by 0 bases and J by 6 bases, 8 bases remained unmatched. The CDR3 is 15 amino acids.

In regard to this clone: Different DNA sequences within this sample yield the same CDR3. The chain is built from TRBV19 and TRBJ2-5, with 8 bases fitting TRBD1. The V gene's germline CDR1 is LNHDA and CDR2 SQIVND (reference sequence). The CDR3 is 14 residues long. The trim removed 5 bases at V and 3 bases at J, leaving 5 bases unmatched. This CDR3 is CASSGQGAEETQYF. Written as DNA, the CDR3 is TGTGCCAGTAGTGGCCAGGGGGCTGAAGAGACCCAGTACTTC.

J is TRBJ2-5 and V is TRBV5-4; no clear D gene. This CDR3 contains 14 residues. V dropped 2 bases and J dropped 2 bases, with 10 bases sitting between them. Germline assignment: CDR1 SGHNT and CDR2 YYREEE (reference sequence). CDR3 DNA sequence: TGTGCCAGCAGCTTCACAAACATACAAGAGACCCAGTACTTC. It yields the protein CASSFTNIQETQYF.

The V call is TRBV9, the J call TRBJ2-5; 10 nucleotides agree with TRBD2. The CDR3 is 15 residues long. Germline CDR1 and CDR2: SGDLS and YYNGEE. The V segment lost 4 bases and the J segment 1 base; nucleotides outside the gene matches: 4. CDR3 in DNA: TGTGCCAGCAGCCCTGGACTAGCGGCCCAAGAGACCCAGTACTTC. Protein sequence: CASSPGLAAQETQYF.

This clone was found once. The V gene is TRBV5-1, the J gene TRBJ2-3, with 11 bases matching TRBD2. The trim removed 4 bases at V and 5 bases at J, leaving 9 bases unmatched. Germline V gene sequence: CDR1 SGHRS, CDR2 YFSETQ. The CDR3 is 16 amino acids. CDR3 DNA: TGCGCCAGCAGCCCCGGGACTAGCGGCCTCGGAGATACGCAGTATTTT. Protein: CASSPGTSGLGDTQYF.

This clone was detected once. The chain uses TRBV6-4 and TRBJ1-4, with D unresolved. The V and J ends lost 5 bases and 0 bases respectively, with 10 bases between them. Per the germline V gene, CDR1 is MRHNA and CDR2 is SNTAGT. The CDR3 contains 15 residues. CDR3 in DNA: TGTGCCAGCAGTTACATCGTGACAACTAATGAAAAACTGTTTTTT. Protein sequence: CASSYIVTTNEKLFF.

The V gene is TRBV11-2, the J gene TRBJ2-7; 8 bases map to TRBD2. Germline V gene sequence: CDR1 SGHAT, CDR2 FQNNGV. With 1 base clipped from V and 6 bases from J, the junction kept 8 bases outside the gene matches. This CDR3 region has 15 residues. DNA of the CDR3: TGTGCCAGCAGCTTAGGGACTAGCCCAGGGCTCGAGCAGTACTTC. Its translation is CASSLGTSPGLEQYF.